This is a list of T cell receptor beta chains from one sample in a study of blood T cell repertoires in COVID-19. Method: immunoSEQ multiplex PCR; TCRdb's copy keeps in-frame clones and lacks some. Of more than 200,000 clones listed, about 88% are singletons. The sequencing input was peripheral blood. The source is a woman in her forties who had recovered from COVID-19. The CDR3 runs from the conserved cysteine through the conserved F or W. A D gene is named only where the DNA matches it firmly. Not all rows give a size; the values are once, few, many and, for expanded clones, a class.

abundance,v_gene,d_gene,j_gene,len,CDR3nt,CDR3aa
-,TRBV11-2,-,TRBJ2-1,19,TGTGCCAGCAGCTCCGTCCCCTACTCCGGAGTGAGCTCCTACAATGAGCAGTTCTTC,CASSSVPYSGVSSYNEQFF
-,TRBV11-2,-,TRBJ2-5,14,TGTGCCAGCAGCTTAGACCTAGTCACTGAGACCCAGTACTTC,CASSLDLVTETQYF
-,TRBV6-2/TRBV6-3,-,TRBJ1-5,13,TGTGCCAGCAGTTACCCTCCTAATCAGCCCCAGCATTTT,CASSYPPNQPQHF
-,TRBV11-3,TRBD2,TRBJ2-3,17,TGTGCCAGCAGCTCCCGGCGCCTAGCGGGGTCTACAGATACGCAGTATTTT,CASSSRRLAGSTDTQYF
-,TRBV7-9,TRBD1,TRBJ1-4,15,TGTGCCAGCAGCACCGGCGGACAGGGATTTGAAAAACTGTTTTTT,CASSTGGQGFEKLFF
-,TRBV19,-,TRBJ2-2,15,TGTGCCAGTAGTAAAGGGACTGCCAACACCGGGGAGCTGTTTTTT,CASSKGTANTGELFF
-,TRBV5-1,TRBD2,TRBJ2-7,16,TGCGCCAGCAGGAATGGGGGAGGGACCGCATTGGGGGAGCAGTACTTC,CASRNGGGTALGEQYF
once,TRBV28,TRBD1,TRBJ1-6,16,TGTGCCAGCAGTTTATCGGGACAGGGGGCTGGGTCACCCCTCCACTTT,CASSLSGQGAGSPLHF
-,TRBV11-3,-,TRBJ2-7,13,TGTGCCAGCAGCCCCTCCCCTTCGGGAGAGCAGTACTTC,CASSPSPSGEQYF
-,TRBV7-2,-,TRBJ1-1,15,TGTGCCAGCAGTTTGCAGGGTCCGATGAACACTGAAGCTTTCTTT,CASSLQGPMNTEAFF
-,TRBV5-1,-,TRBJ2-3,17,TGCGCCAGCAGCTTGGGCTCGGAGGGGCCGATCACAGATACGCAGTATTTT,CASSLGSEGPITDTQYF
-,TRBV29-1,TRBD1,TRBJ2-1,13,TGCAGCGCCAGGACAGGGGATTACAATGAGCAGTTCTTC,CSARTGDYNEQFF
-,TRBV5-1,-,TRBJ2-1,12,TGCGCCAGCAGCCCTGGGACTTTGGAGCAGTTCTTC,CASSPGTLEQFF
-,TRBV11-3,-,TRBJ2-1,15,TGTGCCAGCAGTTATCCTGGTAGGGGGGGCAATGAGCAGTTCTTC,CASSYPGRGGNEQFF
-,TRBV6-5,-,TRBJ2-2,14,TGTGCCAGCAGTTACGGCTGGGGCGCCGGGGAGCTGTTTTTT,CASSYGWGAGELFF
-,TRBV10-3,TRBD1,TRBJ2-3,14,TGTGCCATCAGTGAGAGACAGGGTCCAGATACGCAGTATTTT,CAISERQGPDTQYF
-,TRBV28,TRBD1,TRBJ2-5,18,TGTGCCAGCAGTTTATTGGGGATTGGACAGGGCTTACAAGAGACCCAGTACTTC,CASSLLGIGQGLQETQYF
-,TRBV7-9,TRBD1,TRBJ1-4,15,TGTGCCAGCAGCTCACGGACAGGAGGGAATGAAAAACTGTTTTTT,CASSSRTGGNEKLFF
-,TRBV7-6,TRBD2,TRBJ2-7,15,TGTGCCAGCAGCTTAGTTTCGAGGGAGGGAAACGAGCAGTACTTC,CASSLVSREGNEQYF
-,TRBV5-1,-,TRBJ1-4,14,TGCGCCAGCAGCTTGATCAGTTTTAATGAAAAACTGTTTTTT,CASSLISFNEKLFF
many,TRBV29-1,-,TRBJ2-7,11,TGCAGCGTTGCGGACTTGTACGAGCAGTACTTC,CSVADLYEQYF
-,TRBV2,TRBD2,TRBJ2-1,13,TGTGCCAGCAGTCCGACTAGCGGGAATGAGCAGTTCTTC,CASSPTSGNEQFF
-,TRBV2,TRBD2,TRBJ2-3,14,TGTGCCAGCAGCCGACTAGCGGGAGGAGATACGCAGTATTTT,CASSRLAGGDTQYF
-,TRBV5-6,TRBD1,TRBJ2-1,11,TGTGCCAGCACGGACAGGCTGAGACAGTTCTTC,CASTDRLRQFF
-,TRBV18,-,TRBJ1-5,15,TGTGCCAGCTCACCGGCCAGGGGTAGCAATCAGCCCCAGCATTTT,CASSPARGSNQPQHF
-,TRBV6-2/TRBV6-3,-,TRBJ2-1,18,TGTGCCAGCAGTTACAATAACGGGGGAGTACGGGTTAACAATGAGCAGTTCTTC,CASSYNNGGVRVNNEQFF
once,TRBV27,-,TRBJ2-7,18,TGTGCCAGCATGACTTCTAAATCCCCCCGGATTTTTATGTACGAGCAGTACTTC,CASMTSKSPRIFMYEQYF
-,TRBV6-2/TRBV6-3,-,TRBJ1-5,14,TGTGCCAGCAGCCCCCAGGGATATACTCAGCCCCAGCATTTT,CASSPQGYTQPQHF
-,TRBV6-2/TRBV6-3,-,TRBJ2-1,13,TGTGCCAGCAGTACGACTATCTCCAATGAGCAGTTCTTC,CASSTTISNEQFF
-,TRBV7-9,TRBD2,TRBJ2-1,14,TGTGCCAGTCTAGCGGAGAGCTCCTACAATGAGCAGTTCTTC,CASLAESSYNEQFF